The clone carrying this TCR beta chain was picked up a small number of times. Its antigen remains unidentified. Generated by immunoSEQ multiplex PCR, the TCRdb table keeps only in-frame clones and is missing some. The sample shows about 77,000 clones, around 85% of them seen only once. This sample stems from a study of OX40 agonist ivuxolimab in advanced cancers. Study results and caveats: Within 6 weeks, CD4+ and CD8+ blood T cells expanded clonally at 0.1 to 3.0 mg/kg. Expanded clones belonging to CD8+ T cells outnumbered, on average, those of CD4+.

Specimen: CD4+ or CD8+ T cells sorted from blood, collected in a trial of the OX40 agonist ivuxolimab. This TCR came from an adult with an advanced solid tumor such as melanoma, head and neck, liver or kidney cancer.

The CDR3 sequence is CATQRDSLYEQYF. Written as DNA, the CDR3 is TGTGCCACCCAACGGGACTCACTCTACGAGCAGTACTTC. V gene TRBV10-3 combines with J gene TRBJ2-7, with D tentatively TRBD2 (6 bases). The CDR3 has 13 residues. CDR1 is ENHRY and CDR2 is SYGVKD in the germline V gene. With 10 bases removed from V and 3 bases from J, the gap between germline ends came to 16 bases.